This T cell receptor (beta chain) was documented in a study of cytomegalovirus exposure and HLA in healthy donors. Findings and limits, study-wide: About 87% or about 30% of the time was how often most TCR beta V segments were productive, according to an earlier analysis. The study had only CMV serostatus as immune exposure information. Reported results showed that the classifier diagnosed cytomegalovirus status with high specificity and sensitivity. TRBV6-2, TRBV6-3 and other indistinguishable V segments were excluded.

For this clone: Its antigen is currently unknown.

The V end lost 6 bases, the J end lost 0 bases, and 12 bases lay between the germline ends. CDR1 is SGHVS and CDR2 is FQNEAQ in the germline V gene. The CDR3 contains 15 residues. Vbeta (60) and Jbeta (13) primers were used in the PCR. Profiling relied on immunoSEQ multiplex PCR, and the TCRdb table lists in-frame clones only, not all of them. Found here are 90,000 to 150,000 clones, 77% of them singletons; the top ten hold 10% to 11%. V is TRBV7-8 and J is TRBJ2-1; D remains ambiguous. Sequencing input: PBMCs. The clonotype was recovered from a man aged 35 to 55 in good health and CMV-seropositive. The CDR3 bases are TGTGCCAGCAGTCCCGACATGAGCTCCTACAATGAGCAGTTCTTC. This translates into CASSPDMSSYNEQFF.